This T cell receptor beta chain stems from a study of response to subunit inactivated influenza vaccine. CDR3 length: 13 residues. From germline, CDR1 is GTSNPN and CDR2 SVGIG (reference sequence). The V gene lost 0 bases and the J gene lost 9 bases, with 12 bases spanning the gap. Via MiXCR, TCRdb re-called the RT-PCR reads, giving one row per CDR3 protein. The sample contains over 750,000 distinct CDR3 sequences, 21% of which appear only once. This chain joins TRBV30 and TRBJ2-1; D is perhaps TRBD2 (5 bases). This sample comprised PBMCs from blood, obtained approximately 5 days after vaccination. The clonotype originates from a man aged 50-60 years who received an inactivated influenza vaccine. Here the CDR3 DNA reads TGTGCCTGGAGTGTAGGGCTAGCCGTTGAGCAGTTCTTC. Encoded protein: CAWSVGLAVEQFF.